The present TCR beta chain was sequenced within a study of T cell repertoires in cytomegalovirus infection. TCRdb processed the reads anew with MiXCR; each CDR3 protein has one entry. The sample consists of under 200,000 distinct CDR3 sequences, roughly a fifth of them appearing once. As regards this clonotype: The antigen is undetermined.

CDR1 SGHVS and CDR2 FNYEAQ come from the germline V gene. Trimming at V came to 4 bases and at J to 6 bases, leaving 3 bases not matched to a gene. This CDR3 is 12 amino acids long. The sample in question was CD8+ T cells from cultured PBMCs, obtained from culture after CMV antigen stimulation. The origin of this receptor is a human donor in good health (CMV status not recorded). Some clones in this sample may be carry-over from other donors' samples. The chain uses TRBV7-6 and TRBJ2-7, with TRBD1 matching 7 bases. CDR3 in amino acids: CASSSYRGEQYF. CDR3 nucleotides: TGTGCCAGCAGCTCCTACAGGGGCGAGCAGTACTTC.